The source of this TCR beta chain is a study of blood T cells in healthy people across ages (dated by TCRdb to 2013 to 2016). A note on the overall study: Template switching captured roughly one uniquely barcoded TCR beta cDNA molecule per two T cells in model experiments. Donors were grouped into four age groups: young (average roughly 16 years), middle-aged (39), aged (about 60) and long-lived (approximately 75). Two additional independent replicas of 1 million unique cDNA reads from the same blood draw were analyzed for two donors (one aged 18 to 30 and one aged 80 or older). Age-related changes in TCR beta repertoire diversity were measured in the study by deep sequencing normalized with unique cDNA molecular identifiers. Donors of different ages were randomly distributed across sequencing lanes to avoid experimental bias.

At the junction V is shortened by 5 bases and J by 0 bases, with 13 bases in between. The germline V gene (reference sequence) provides CDR1 PRHDT and CDR2 FYEKMQ. From cysteine to phenylalanine, the CDR3 is 15 amino acids long. Only the CDR3 region is kept as DNA, spanning 45 bases read in frame from base 1. The roughly 37 donors, aged about 6 to 95 years, were systemically healthy Caucasian individuals from Russia. Each donor gave 8 to 10 milliliters of peripheral blood, collected into EDTA-treated Vacutainer tubes. Ficoll-Paque density-gradient centrifugation was used to isolate PBMCs, with at least 6 million per sample. Trizol reagent was used to extract total RNA from PBMCs, with at least 5.5 micrograms per sample. Naive CD45RAhigh/CD27high T cell percentages were measured by flow cytometry on a PBMC aliquot from every donor. Preparation of the library involved 5' RACE. The reads were generated on an Illumina HiSeq 2500. The second PCR ran for about 6 to 11 cycles and used a J-beta primer mix along with a sample-barcoded 5' primer. A unique molecular identifier was introduced onto each TCR beta cDNA molecule by a template-switch 5' adaptor carrying 12 random nucleotides. Each sample yielded at least 2.5 million CDR3-containing paired-end reads. First-strand cDNA synthesis was performed from all RNA using the Mint cDNA synthesis kit, with priming by a TRBC-specific oligonucleotide. All cDNA was treated with uracil-DNA glycosylase and then went through a first 18-cycle PCR with the universal primers M1SS and BC2_uni_R. The study's own analysis went as follows. Normalization of each sample was performed by random selection of 1 million high-quality reads, each carrying a distinct molecular identifier. Reads sharing molecular identifiers were discarded rather than binned into consensus sequences. MiTCR, set to a Q25 quality threshold and the strictest error-elimination algorithm, was used for CDR3 identification, clonotype clustering and error correction. A nonparametric unseen species model using Euler transformation provided a lower-bound estimate of total TCR beta diversity. TCRdb passed the public sequencing reads through fastp at Q25 and MiXCR, retaining productive beta sequences. Each record represents a unique CDR3 protein, reported with the most common genes and DNA among its rows. What appears here as the V and J calls and clone size reflects TCRdb's work, not the paper's. The sample table holds about 1.8 million distinct CDR3 sequences, of which around half were seen once. The top ten clones comprise less than 2.5% of the sample.

Comment on this clonotype: Its binding antigen is unknown. There are no base qualities to consult, and no much larger clone falls within one base.

Study-level results and caveats: Observed TCR beta diversity per million T cells fell roughly linearly with age, and a significant reduction was already apparent by age roughly 41. Estimates of total diversity based on one million sequenced T cells were considered lower bounds and underestimates. Since profiling was done on bulk unsorted PBMCs, naive and antigen-experienced compartments could not be conclusively compared. Donor CMV infection status was unknown, potentially confounding age-related changes in expanded clonotypes. There was a strong correlation between observed TCR beta diversity and the percentage of naive T cells measured by flow cytometry. Compared with the aged group, the long-lived group had more naive CD4+ T cells, fewer expanded clones and increased TCR diversity, a pattern suggesting age selection.

Sequenced material: blood. The sequence is built from TRBV13 and TRBJ1-2; TRBD1 is perhaps the D gene, given 5 matching bases. The source is a woman aged 35 to 49 in good health. This receptor carries the CDR3 CASSPETEANYGYTF. The DNA is as follows: TGTGCCAGCAGCCCAGAGACAGAAGCTAACTATGGCTACACCTTC.